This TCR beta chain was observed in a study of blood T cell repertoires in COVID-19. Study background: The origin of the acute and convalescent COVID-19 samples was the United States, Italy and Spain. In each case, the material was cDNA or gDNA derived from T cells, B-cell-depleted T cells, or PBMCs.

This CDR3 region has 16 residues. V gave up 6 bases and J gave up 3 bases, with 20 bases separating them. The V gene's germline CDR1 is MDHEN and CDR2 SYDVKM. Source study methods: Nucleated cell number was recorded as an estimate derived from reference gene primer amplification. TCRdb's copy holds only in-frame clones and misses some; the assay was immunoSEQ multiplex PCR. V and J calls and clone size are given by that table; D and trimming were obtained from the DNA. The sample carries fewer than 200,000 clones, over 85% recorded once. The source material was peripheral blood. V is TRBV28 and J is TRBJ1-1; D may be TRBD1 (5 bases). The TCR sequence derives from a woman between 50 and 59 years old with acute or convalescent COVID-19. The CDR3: CASSPGGNRRDTEAFF. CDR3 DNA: TGTGCCAGCAGCCCCGGGGGGAATCGACGGGACACTGAAGCTTTCTTT.